This T cell receptor (beta chain) was sequenced for a study of neurological immune-mediated disorders. Time point indicated: longitudinal time-point 1 (baseline). The unsorted libraries had their origin in 2 million PBMCs stored at -80 C. The CDR3 contains 17 residues. CDR1 and CDR2 from the germline V gene are DFQATT and SNEGSKA (reference sequence). The V end was cut by 2 bases, the J end by 0 bases, with 19 bases between. 5'RACE employing 10-nucleotide random UMIs yielded the cDNA. TCRdb re-called the 5' RACE reads with MiXCR, one entry per CDR3 protein. The sample shows around 69,000 distinct CDR3 sequences, approximately 10% of them seen only once. General observations from the study: Expanded clones shared no CDR3 amino acid sequences across subjects, suggesting private repertoires in all groups. Multiple sclerosis patients had less TCR clonal expansion than even healthy controls, unlike HTLV-1-associated myelopathy.

The table lists this clonotype with many counts. The antigen is unknown. The TCR sequence derives from a man aged 25 to 40 in good health. This chain joins TRBV20-1 and TRBJ1-1; D may be TRBD1 (6 bases). Sequencing was performed on PBMCs. The CDR3 reads CSARPGGAQGMNTEAFF. Written as DNA, the CDR3 is TGCAGTGCTAGACCGGGGGGCGCGCAGGGCATGAACACTGAAGCTTTCTTT.